These 8 T cell receptor beta chains came from one sample sequenced in a study of shared clonotypes between healthy human individuals. Repertoires were generated with immunoSEQ multiplex PCR, while TCRdb's copy carries only in-frame clones and drops some. Here the sample spans about 1,800,000 clones, roughly 95% being singletons. CD8 cells regarded as naive lacked CD45RO, were positively chosen for CCR7, and omitted terminally differentiated effector memory CD45RA+ cells. Source material: naive CD8+ T cells sorted from blood. The origin of the receptors is a man aged 18 to 29 in good health.

J is TRBJ2-1 and V is TRBV4-1, with 9 bases aligning to TRBD2. V gave up 1 base and J gave up 8 bases; unmatched junction bases: 6. There are 15 residues in the CDR3. Germline V CDR1 and CDR2: MGHRA, YSYEKL. The CDR3 bases are TGCGCCAGCAGCCAAGCAATAGCGGGAGTACATGAGCAGTTCTTC. Its translation is CASSQAIAGVHEQFF.

This sequence joins TRBV10-3 and TRBJ2-7; a weak D match, TRBD1 (5 bases). Germline V gene sequence: CDR1 ENHRY, CDR2 SYGVKD. The CDR3 contains 15 residues. The V end was cut by 4 bases, the J end by 0 bases, with 13 bases between. The CDR3 sequence is CAISGQGELSYEQYF. The CDR3 DNA sequence: TGTGCCATCAGTGGCCAGGGCGAACTCTCCTACGAGCAGTACTTC.

The V gene is TRBV7-8, the J gene TRBJ2-3; D is uncertain. CDR1 SGHVS and CDR2 FQNEAQ come from the germline V gene. This CDR3 region has 17 residues. Trimming took off 0 bases at V and 0 bases at J, with 13 bases between the two ends. CDR3 loop: CASSLAFIGTSTDTQYF. The CDR3 DNA reads as TGTGCCAGCAGCTTAGCCTTTATCGGAACTAGCACAGATACGCAGTATTTT.

V gene TRBV21-1 combines with J gene TRBJ1-5. TRBV21-1 is a pseudogene segment. CDR3 length: 15 residues. DNA of the CDR3: TGTGCCAGCAGCTCCCGAGGGAGGGGGCTTGGGCCCCAGCATTTT. Translation: CASSSRGRGLGPQHF.

This chain links TRBV5-6 with TRBJ2-3, with D possibly being TRBD2 (7 bases). V was shortened by 4 bases and J by 10 bases, with 13 bases between the two germline ends. Germline V gene sequence: CDR1 SGHDT, CDR2 YYEEEE. The CDR3 spans 12 residues. CDR3 coding DNA: TGTGCCAGCAGCCCCGGGGGGCACGCGCAGTATTTT. This gives the protein CASSPGGHAQYF.

As to this clone: The same CDR3 arises from other DNA sequences in this sample as well. CDR3 sequence (DNA): TGTGCCAGTAGTATACCAGGTGCCGGGGAGCTGTTTTTT. Protein sequence: CASSIPGAGELFF. This chain connects TRBV19 to TRBJ2-2, with D unresolved. This CDR3 is 13 amino acids long. From germline, CDR1 is LNHDA and CDR2 SQIVND (reference sequence). The V and J ends lost 2 bases and 6 bases respectively, with 7 bases between them.

The CDR3 nucleotides are TGTGCCAGCAGCCAAGCCGGGACACCGGTCGGGGAGCTGTTTTTT. Translated, it gives CASSQAGTPVGELFF. The J gene is TRBJ2-2, the V gene TRBV14, with a tentative D call TRBD1 (6 bases). The germline V and J ends were trimmed by 1 base and 7 bases, with 13 bases remaining between them. The germline CDR1 and CDR2 sequences are SGHDN and FVKESK. This CDR3 is built from 15 residues.

This chain links TRBV19 with TRBJ2-1; tentatively, D is TRBD2 (6 bases). Trimming left V 4 bases short and J 7 bases short, with 8 bases between. Per the germline V gene, CDR1 is LNHDA and CDR2 is SQIVND (reference sequence). The CDR3 loop spans 12 amino acids. The CDR3 DNA reads as TGTGCCAGTAGTAGGGGGGATAATGAGCAGTTCTTC. Protein: CASSRGDNEQFF.